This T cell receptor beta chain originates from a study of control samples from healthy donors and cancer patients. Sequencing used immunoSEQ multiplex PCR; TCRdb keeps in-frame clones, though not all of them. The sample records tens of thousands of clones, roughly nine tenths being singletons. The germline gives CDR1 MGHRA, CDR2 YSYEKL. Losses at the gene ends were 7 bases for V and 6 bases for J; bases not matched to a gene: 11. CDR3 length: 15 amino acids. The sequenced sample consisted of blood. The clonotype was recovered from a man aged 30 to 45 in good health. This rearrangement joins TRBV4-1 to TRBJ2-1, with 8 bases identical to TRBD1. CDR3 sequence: CASTPDRGWFNEQFF. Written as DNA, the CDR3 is TGCGCCAGCACCCCTGACAGGGGTTGGTTCAATGAGCAGTTCTTC.